This T cell receptor beta chain came from a study of blood T cell repertoires in COVID-19. Across the whole study: COVID-19 samples from acute and convalescent phases originated in the United States, Italy and Spain. Sources were T cells, B-cell-depleted T cells, or PBMCs; the material itself was cDNA or gDNA.

The junction had 5 bases not matched to a gene; V was cut back by 4 bases and J by 4 bases. The CDR3 has 15 amino acids. Germline V CDR1 and CDR2: SGHRS, YFSETQ. In the original workflow: Cell counts per sample came from amplifying reference gene primers. Measured with immunoSEQ multiplex PCR; TCRdb has only the in-frame clones, and not every one. That table supplies the V and J calls and clone size; D and trimming were determined from the DNA. This repertoire shows approximately 65,000 clones, approximately 78% found once; its top ten account for around a sixth. The sequenced sample was peripheral blood. This sequence was found in an elderly man with acute or convalescent COVID-19. J is TRBJ2-5 and V is TRBV5-1, with TRBD1 matching 12 bases. CDR3 coding DNA: TGCGCCAGCAGCCAGGGACAGGGGGCTGGAGAGACCCAGTACTTC. Protein: CASSQGQGAGETQYF.